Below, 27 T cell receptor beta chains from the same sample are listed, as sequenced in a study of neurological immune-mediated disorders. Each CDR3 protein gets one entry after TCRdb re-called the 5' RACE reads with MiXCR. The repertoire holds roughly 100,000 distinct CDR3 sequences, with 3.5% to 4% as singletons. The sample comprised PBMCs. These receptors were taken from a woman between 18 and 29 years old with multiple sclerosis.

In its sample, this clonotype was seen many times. In DNA, the CDR3 is TGCGCCAGCGCCCTAGCGGCGAACACCGGGGAGCTGTTTTTT. Residues: CASALAANTGELFF. The V gene is TRBV4-3, the J gene TRBJ2-2; 7 nucleotides line up with TRBD2. CDR1 and CDR2 (germline): LGHNA, YSLEER. The V segment lost 8 bases and the J segment 0 bases; nucleotides outside the gene matches: 3. This CDR3 is built from 14 residues.

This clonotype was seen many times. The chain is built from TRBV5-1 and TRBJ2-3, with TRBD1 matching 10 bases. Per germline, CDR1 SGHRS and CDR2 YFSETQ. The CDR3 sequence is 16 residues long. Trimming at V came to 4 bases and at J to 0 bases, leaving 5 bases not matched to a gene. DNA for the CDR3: TGCGCCAGCAGCCCTCGGACAGGGGGGAGCACAGATACGCAGTATTTT. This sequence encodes CASSPRTGGSTDTQYF. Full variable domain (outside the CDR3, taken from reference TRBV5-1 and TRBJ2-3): KAGVTQTPRYLIKTRGQQVTLSCSPISGHRSVSWYQQTPGQGLQFLFEYFSETQRNKGNFPGRFSGRQFSNSRSEMNVSTLELGDSALYLCASSPRTGGSTDTQYFGPGTRLTVL.

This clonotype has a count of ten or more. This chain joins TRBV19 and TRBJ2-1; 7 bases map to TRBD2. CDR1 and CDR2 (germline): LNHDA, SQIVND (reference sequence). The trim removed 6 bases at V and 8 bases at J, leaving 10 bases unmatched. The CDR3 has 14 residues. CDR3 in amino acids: CASRASGVPDEQFF. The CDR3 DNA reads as TGTGCCAGTAGAGCCAGCGGGGTACCCGATGAGCAGTTCTTC.

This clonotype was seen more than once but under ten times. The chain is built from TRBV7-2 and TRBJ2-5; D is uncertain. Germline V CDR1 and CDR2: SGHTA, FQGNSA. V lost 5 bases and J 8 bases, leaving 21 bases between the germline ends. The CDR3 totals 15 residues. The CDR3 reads CASSPTASRMGTQYF. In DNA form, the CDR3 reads TGTGCCAGCAGCCCGACGGCATCCCGAATGGGAACCCAGTACTTC.

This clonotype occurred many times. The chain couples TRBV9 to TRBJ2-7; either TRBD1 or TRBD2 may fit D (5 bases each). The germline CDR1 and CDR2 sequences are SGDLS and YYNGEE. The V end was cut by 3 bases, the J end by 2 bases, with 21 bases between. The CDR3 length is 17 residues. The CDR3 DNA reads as TGTGCCAGCAGCGAAGGTGTAGGAGGAGACAGACCCTACGAGCAGTACTTC. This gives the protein CASSEGVGGDRPYEQYF. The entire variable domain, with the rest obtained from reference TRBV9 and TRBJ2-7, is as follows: DSGVTQTPKHLITATGQRVTLRCSPRSGDLSVYWYQQSLDQGLQFLIQYYNGEERAKGNILERFSAQQFPDLHSELNLSSLELGDSALYFCASSEGVGGDRPYEQYFGPGTRLTVT.

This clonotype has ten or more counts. The CDR3 region is CASSLAVGQGISVADTQYF. CDR3 coding DNA: TGTGCCAGCAGCTTAGCGGTCGGCCAGGGGATTTCGGTAGCAGATACGCAGTATTTT. J is TRBJ2-3 and V is TRBV7-8; tentative D call: TRBD1 (6 bases). This CDR3 contains 19 residues. Germline CDR1 reads SGHVS; CDR2 reads FQNEAQ. V was shortened by 0 bases and J by 4 bases, with 23 bases between the two germline ends.

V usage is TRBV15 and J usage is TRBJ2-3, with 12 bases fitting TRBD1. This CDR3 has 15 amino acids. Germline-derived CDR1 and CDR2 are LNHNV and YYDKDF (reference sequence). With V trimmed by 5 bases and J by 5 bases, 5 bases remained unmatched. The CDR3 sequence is CATSRDRGLGDTQYF. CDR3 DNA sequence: TGTGCCACCAGCCGGGACAGGGGGCTAGGAGATACGCAGTATTTT.

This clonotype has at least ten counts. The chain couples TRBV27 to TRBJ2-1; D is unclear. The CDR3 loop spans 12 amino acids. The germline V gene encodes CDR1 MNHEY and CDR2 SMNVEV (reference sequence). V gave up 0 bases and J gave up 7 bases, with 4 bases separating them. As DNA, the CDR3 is TGTGCCAGCAGTTTATCGGTTAATGAGCAGTTCTTC. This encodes CASSLSVNEQFF.

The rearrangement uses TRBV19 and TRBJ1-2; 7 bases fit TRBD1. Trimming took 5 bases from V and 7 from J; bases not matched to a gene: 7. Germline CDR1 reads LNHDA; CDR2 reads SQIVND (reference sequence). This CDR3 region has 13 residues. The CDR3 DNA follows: TGTGCCAGTAGTCGACAACAGGGGTTTGGCTACACCTTC. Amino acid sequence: CASSRQQGFGYTF. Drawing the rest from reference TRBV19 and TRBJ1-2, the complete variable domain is DGGITQSPKYLFRKEGQNVTLSCEQNLNHDAMYWYRQDPGQGLRLIYYSQIVNDFQKGDIAEGYSVSREKKESFPLTVTSAQKNPTAFYLCASSRQQGFGYTFGSGTRLTVV.

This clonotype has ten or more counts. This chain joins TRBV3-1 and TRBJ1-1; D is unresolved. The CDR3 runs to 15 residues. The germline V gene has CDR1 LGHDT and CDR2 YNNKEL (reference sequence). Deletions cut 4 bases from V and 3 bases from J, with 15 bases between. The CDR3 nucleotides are TGTGCCAGCAGCCCGCGGACGGGTCGAGACACTGAAGCTTTCTTT. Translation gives CASSPRTGRDTEAFF.

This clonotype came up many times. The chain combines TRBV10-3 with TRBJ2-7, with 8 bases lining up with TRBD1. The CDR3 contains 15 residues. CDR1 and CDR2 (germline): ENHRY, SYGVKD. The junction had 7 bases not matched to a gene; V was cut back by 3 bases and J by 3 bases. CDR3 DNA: TGTGCCATCAGTGACCGACAGGGGCTAAACTACGAGCAGTACTTC. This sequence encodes CAISDRQGLNYEQYF.

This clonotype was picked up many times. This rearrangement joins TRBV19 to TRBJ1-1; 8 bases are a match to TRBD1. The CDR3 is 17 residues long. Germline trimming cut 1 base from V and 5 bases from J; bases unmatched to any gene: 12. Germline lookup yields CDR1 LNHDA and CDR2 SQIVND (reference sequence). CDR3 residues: CASSIGGQGAEWTEAFF. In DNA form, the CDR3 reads TGTGCCAGTAGTATAGGCGGCCAGGGGGCAGAATGGACTGAAGCTTTCTTT.

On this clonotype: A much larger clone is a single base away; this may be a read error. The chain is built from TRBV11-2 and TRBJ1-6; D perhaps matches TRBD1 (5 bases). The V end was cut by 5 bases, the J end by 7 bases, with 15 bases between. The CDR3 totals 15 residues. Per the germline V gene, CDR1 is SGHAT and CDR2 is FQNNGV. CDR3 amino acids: CASSRKGADNSPLHF. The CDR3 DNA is TGTGCCAGCAGCCGGAAAGGGGCTGACAATTCACCCCTCCACTTT.

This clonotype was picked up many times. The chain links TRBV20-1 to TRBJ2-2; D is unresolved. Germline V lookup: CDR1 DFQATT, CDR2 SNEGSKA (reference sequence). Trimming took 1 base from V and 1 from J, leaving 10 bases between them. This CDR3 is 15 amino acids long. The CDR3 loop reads CSARGEDKNTGELFF. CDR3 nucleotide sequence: TGCAGTGCTAGAGGGGAAGACAAGAACACCGGGGAGCTGTTTTTT.

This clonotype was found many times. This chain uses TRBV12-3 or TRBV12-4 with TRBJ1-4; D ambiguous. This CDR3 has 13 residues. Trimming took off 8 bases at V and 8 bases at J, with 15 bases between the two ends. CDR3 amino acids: CASAAADGEKLFF. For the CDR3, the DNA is TGTGCCAGCGCGGCAGCCGATGGGGAAAAACTGTTTTTT.

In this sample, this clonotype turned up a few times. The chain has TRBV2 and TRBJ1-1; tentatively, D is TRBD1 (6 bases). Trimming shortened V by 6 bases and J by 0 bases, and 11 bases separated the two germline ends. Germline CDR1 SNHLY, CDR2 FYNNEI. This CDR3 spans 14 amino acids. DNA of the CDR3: TGTGCCAGCAGCACCGGGACAATGAACACTGAAGCTTTCTTT. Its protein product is CASSTGTMNTEAFF.

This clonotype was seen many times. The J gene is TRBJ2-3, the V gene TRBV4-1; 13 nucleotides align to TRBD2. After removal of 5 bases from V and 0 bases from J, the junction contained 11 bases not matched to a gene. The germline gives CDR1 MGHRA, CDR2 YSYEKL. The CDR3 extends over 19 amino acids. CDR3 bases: TGCGCCAGCAGCGGGGGACTAGCGGGGAAATTAACTAGCACAGATACGCAGTATTTT. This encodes CASSGGLAGKLTSTDTQYF.

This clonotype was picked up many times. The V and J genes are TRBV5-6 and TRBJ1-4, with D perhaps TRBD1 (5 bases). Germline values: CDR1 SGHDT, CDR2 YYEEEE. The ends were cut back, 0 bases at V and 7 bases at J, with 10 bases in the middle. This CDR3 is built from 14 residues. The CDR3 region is CASSLAGSGEKLFF. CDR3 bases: TGTGCCAGCAGCTTGGCAGGGTCGGGTGAAAAACTGTTTTTT.

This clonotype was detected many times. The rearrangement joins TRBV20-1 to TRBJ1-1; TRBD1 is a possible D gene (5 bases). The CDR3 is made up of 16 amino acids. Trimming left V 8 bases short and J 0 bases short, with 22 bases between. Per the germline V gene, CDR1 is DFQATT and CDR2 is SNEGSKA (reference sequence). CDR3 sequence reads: CSFESGTSVMNTEAFF. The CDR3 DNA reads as TGCAGTTTCGAATCTGGGACCTCGGTCATGAACACTGAAGCTTTCTTT.

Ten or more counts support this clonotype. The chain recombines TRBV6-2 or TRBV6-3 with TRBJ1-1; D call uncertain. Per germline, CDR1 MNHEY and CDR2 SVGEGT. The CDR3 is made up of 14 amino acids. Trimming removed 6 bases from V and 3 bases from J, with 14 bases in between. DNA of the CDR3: TGTGCCAGCAGGTCGTCGGGCGGTTACACTGAAGCTTTCTTT. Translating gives CASRSSGGYTEAFF.

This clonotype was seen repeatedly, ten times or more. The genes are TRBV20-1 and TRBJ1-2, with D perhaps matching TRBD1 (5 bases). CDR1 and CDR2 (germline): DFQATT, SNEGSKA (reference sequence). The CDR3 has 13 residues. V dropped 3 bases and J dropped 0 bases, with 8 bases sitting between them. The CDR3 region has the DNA TGCAGTGCTAGTGGGGGGGCTAACTATGGCTACACCTTC. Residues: CSASGGANYGYTF.

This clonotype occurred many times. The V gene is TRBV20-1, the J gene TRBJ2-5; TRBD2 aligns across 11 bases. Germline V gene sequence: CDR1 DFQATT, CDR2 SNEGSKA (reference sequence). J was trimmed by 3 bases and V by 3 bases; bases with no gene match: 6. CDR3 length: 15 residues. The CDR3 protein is CSASPLAGGEETQYF. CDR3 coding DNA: TGCAGTGCTAGCCCCCTAGCGGGAGGTGAAGAGACCCAGTACTTC.

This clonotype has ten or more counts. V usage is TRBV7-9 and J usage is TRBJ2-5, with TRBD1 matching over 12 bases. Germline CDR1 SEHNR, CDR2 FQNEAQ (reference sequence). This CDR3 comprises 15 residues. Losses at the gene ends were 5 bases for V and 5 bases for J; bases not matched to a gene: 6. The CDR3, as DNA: TGTGCCAGCAGCCGGGACAGGGGGCCCCTCGAGACCCAGTACTTC. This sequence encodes CASSRDRGPLETQYF.

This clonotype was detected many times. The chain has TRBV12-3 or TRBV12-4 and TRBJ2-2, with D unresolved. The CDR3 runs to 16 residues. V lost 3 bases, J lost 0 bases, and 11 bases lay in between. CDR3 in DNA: TGTGCCAGCAGTTTTCGGACCCTAGCGAACACCGGGGAGCTGTTTTTT. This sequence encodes CASSFRTLANTGELFF.

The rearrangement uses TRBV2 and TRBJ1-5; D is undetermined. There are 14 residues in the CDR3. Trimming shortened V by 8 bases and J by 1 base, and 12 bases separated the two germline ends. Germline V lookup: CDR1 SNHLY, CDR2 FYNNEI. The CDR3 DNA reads TGTGCCAGCGCCTGGACGGGAAGCAATCAGCCCCAGCATTTT. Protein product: CASAWTGSNQPQHF.

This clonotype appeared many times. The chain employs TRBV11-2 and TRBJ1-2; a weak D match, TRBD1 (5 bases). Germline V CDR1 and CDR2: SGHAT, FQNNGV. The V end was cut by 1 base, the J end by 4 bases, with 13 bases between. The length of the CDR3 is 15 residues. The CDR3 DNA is TGTGCCAGCAGCTTAGGGGGCCAACCTTCCTATGGCTACACCTTC. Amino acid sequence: CASSLGGQPSYGYTF. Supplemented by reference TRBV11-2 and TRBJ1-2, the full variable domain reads EAGVAQSPRYKIIEKRQSVAFWCNPISGHATLYWYQQILGQGPKLLIQFQNNGVVDDSQLPKDRFSAERLKGVDSTLKIQPAKLEDSAVYLCASSLGGQPSYGYTFGSGTRLTVV.

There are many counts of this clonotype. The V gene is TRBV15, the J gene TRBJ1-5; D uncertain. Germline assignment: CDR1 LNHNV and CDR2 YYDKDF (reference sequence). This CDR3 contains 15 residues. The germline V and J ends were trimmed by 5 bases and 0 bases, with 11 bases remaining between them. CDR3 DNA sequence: TGTGCCACCAGCCTCACAGATTATAGCAATCAGCCCCAGCATTTT. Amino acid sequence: CATSLTDYSNQPQHF.